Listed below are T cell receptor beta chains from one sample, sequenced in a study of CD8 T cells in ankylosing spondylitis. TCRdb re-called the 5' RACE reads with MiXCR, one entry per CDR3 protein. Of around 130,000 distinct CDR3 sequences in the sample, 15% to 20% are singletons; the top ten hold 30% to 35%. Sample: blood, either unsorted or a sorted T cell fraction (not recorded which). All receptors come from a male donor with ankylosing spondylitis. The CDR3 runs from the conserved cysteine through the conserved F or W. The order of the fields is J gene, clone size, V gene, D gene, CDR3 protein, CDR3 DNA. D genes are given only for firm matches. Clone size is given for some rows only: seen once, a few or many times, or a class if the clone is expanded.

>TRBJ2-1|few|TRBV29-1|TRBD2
CSVETSGRALEQFF
TGCAGCGTTGAGACTAGCGGGAGGGCCCTCGAGCAGTTCTTC
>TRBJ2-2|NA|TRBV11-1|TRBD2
CASSLGLAGNGELFF
TGTGCCAGCAGCTTGGGACTAGCGGGGAACGGGGAGCTGTTTTTT
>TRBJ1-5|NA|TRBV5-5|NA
CASSPEWGRRNQPQHF
TGTGCCAGCAGCCCCGAATGGGGAAGACGCAATCAGCCCCAGCATTTT
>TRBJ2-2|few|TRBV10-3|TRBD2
CAIKGSTTSGNSGELFF
TGTGCCATAAAGGGTTCGACGACTAGCGGAAACAGCGGGGAGCTGTTTTTT
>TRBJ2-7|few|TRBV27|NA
CASSLSSPSYEQYF
TGTGCCAGCAGTTTATCGAGTCCGTCTTACGAGCAGTACTTC
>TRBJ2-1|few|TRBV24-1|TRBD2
CATSDSGLAGPRNEQFF
TGTGCCACCAGTGATTCAGGACTAGCGGGACCCCGTAATGAGCAGTTCTTC
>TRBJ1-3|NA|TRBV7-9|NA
CASSLGSSSGNTIYF
TGTGCCAGCAGCTTAGGCAGCAGCTCTGGAAACACCATATATTTT
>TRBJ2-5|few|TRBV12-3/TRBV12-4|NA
CASSFPASGTNQETQYF
TGTGCCAGCAGTTTCCCCGCTTCCGGGACGAACCAAGAGACCCAGTACTTC
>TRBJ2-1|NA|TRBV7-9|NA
CASIYDSNEQFF
TGTGCCAGCATTTATGACAGCAATGAGCAGTTCTTC
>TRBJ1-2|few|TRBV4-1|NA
CASSQIAGGYTF
TGCGCCAGCAGCCAGATTGCCGGAGGCTACACCTTC
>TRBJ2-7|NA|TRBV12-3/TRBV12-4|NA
CASSWKGEQYF
TGTGCCAGCAGTTGGAAGGGCGAGCAGTACTTC
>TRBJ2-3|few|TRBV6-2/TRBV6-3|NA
CASSYSKEDTDTQYF
TGTGCCAGCAGTTACTCTAAGGAGGACACAGATACGCAGTATTTT
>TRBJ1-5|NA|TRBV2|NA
CASEGRYNQPQHF
TGTGCCAGCGAGGGACGGTACAATCAGCCCCAGCATTTT
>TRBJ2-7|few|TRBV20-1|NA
CSARGADTYEQYF
TGCAGTGCTAGAGGAGCGGATACCTACGAGCAGTACTTC
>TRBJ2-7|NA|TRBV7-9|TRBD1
CASSYGQAAYEQYF
TGTGCCAGCAGCTATGGACAGGCCGCCTACGAGCAGTACTTC
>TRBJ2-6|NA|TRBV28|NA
CASTGSGANVLTF
TGTGCCAGCACCGGCTCTGGGGCCAACGTCCTGACTTTC
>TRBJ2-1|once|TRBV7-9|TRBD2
CASSFGGSNDEQFF
TGTGCCAGCAGCTTTGGCGGGAGTAACGATGAGCAGTTCTTC
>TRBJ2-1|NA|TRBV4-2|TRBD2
CASSPWTSDNEQFF
TGTGCCAGCAGCCCCTGGACTAGCGACAATGAGCAGTTCTTC
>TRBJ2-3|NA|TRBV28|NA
CASGASPDTQYF
TGTGCCAGCGGGGCTAGCCCAGATACGCAGTATTTT
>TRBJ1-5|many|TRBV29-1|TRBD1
CSALGTGDNQPQHF
TGCAGCGCCCTGGGTACAGGGGACAATCAGCCCCAGCATTTT
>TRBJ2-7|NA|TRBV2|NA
CASSVPNPYEQYF
TGTGCCAGCAGTGTCCCCAACCCCTACGAGCAGTACTTC
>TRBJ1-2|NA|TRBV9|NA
CASSQDKYYGYTF
TGTGCCAGCAGCCAGGACAAGTACTATGGCTACACCTTC
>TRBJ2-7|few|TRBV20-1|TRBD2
CSARDSGSSYEQYF
TGCAGTGCTAGAGATAGCGGGAGTTCCTACGAGCAGTACTTC
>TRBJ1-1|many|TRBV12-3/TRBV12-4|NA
CASSSGNRPEAFF
TGTGCCAGCAGTTCCGGGAACAGGCCAGAAGCTTTCTTT
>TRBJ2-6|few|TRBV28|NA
CASSSNLINSGPGANVLTF
TGTGCCAGCAGTTCCAACCTCATCAACAGTGGTCCTGGGGCCAACGTCCTGACTTTC
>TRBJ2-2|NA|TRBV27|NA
CASSLLAGELFF
TGTGCCAGCAGTTTACTTGCCGGGGAGCTGTTTTTT
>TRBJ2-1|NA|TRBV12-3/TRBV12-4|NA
CASRLGMGGEQFF
TGTGCCAGCAGGTTAGGCATGGGGGGTGAGCAGTTCTTC
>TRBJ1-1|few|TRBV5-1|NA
CASSTITGRLTEAFF
TGCGCCAGCAGTACAATAACAGGGAGACTCACTGAAGCTTTCTTT